These 14 T cell receptor beta chains share one sample of origin, sequenced in a study of OX40 agonist ivuxolimab in advanced cancers. The protocol was immunoSEQ multiplex PCR, while the TCRdb copy is restricted to in-frame clones and leaves out a portion. The data hold 35,000 to 50,000 clones, with 88% observed a single time. Specimen: CD4+ or CD8+ T cells sorted from blood, collected in a trial of the OX40 agonist ivuxolimab. Receptors originate from an adult with an advanced solid tumor such as melanoma, head and neck, liver or kidney cancer.

The chain combines TRBV29-1 with TRBJ1-2; unclear D gene. Per the germline V gene, CDR1 is SQVTM and CDR2 is ANQGSEA. CDR3 length equals 12 residues. The V gene lost 4 bases and the J gene lost 2 bases, with 8 bases spanning the gap. The CDR3 reads CSVGFINYGYTF. The CDR3 DNA follows: TGCAGCGTTGGGTTCATAAACTATGGCTACACCTTC.

J is TRBJ2-5 and V is TRBV7-3; no clear D. Germline V gives CDR1 SGHTA, CDR2 FQGTGA. The CDR3 has 15 residues. Trimming removed 7 bases at V and 1 base at J, with 16 bases between. The CDR3 spells CASTLQPGPQETQYF. In DNA form, the CDR3 reads TGTGCCAGCACCCTACAACCGGGTCCCCAAGAGACCCAGTACTTC.

The V gene is TRBV7-8, the J gene TRBJ2-2; D is possibly TRBD2 (5 bases). The germline V and J ends were trimmed by 3 bases and 0 bases, with 11 bases remaining between them. Germline CDR1 SGHVS, CDR2 FQNEAQ. This CDR3 contains 16 residues. In DNA, the CDR3 is TGTGCCAGCAGCTTCGGCACGGGGACGAACACCGGGGAGCTGTTTTTT. Translation gives CASSFGTGTNTGELFF.

The rearrangement uses TRBV27 and TRBJ1-4, with D possibly TRBD1 on 6 matching bases. From germline, CDR1 is MNHEY and CDR2 SMNVEV (reference sequence). This CDR3 has 14 residues. Between the trimmed V and J ends, which lost 8 bases and 4 bases, there was a span of 14 bases. Here the CDR3 DNA reads TGTGCCAGCCGCAGGGCAGGGGTTAATGAAAAACTGTTTTTT. This codes for CASRRAGVNEKLFF.

CDR3 region: CAWSPDRGETQYF. In nucleotides, the CDR3 is TGTGCCTGGAGTCCAGACCGGGGAGAGACCCAGTACTTC. This sequence joins TRBV30 and TRBJ2-5, with D maybe TRBD2 (5 bases). The germline V gene encodes CDR1 GTSNPN and CDR2 SVGIG (reference sequence). The CDR3 is made up of 13 amino acids. Between the trimmed V and J ends, which lost 2 bases and 4 bases, there was a span of 11 bases.

V gene TRBV5-1 combines with J gene TRBJ2-7; possible D gene TRBD1, 5 bases. Per germline, CDR1 SGHRS and CDR2 YFSETQ. V gave up 3 bases and J gave up 3 bases, with 13 bases separating them. The CDR3 has 14 amino acids. CDR3 in amino acids: CASSWTRLDYEQYF. The CDR3 DNA follows: TGCGCCAGCAGCTGGACAAGGCTAGACTACGAGCAGTACTTC.

The chain couples TRBV5-4 to TRBJ2-3; 13 bases fit TRBD2. Trimming at V came to 7 bases and at J to 5 bases, leaving 1 base not matched to a gene. CDR3 size: 13 residues. Germline CDR1 and CDR2: SGHNT and YYREEE (reference sequence). CDR3 sequence: CASGLAGVDTQYF. CDR3 bases: TGTGCCAGCGGACTAGCGGGGGTAGATACGCAGTATTTT. The full variable domain, its missing parts supplied by reference TRBV5-4 and TRBJ2-3, is ETGVTQSPTHLIKTRGQQVTLRCSSQSGHNTVSWYQQALGQGPQFIFQYYREEENGRGNFPPRFSGLQFPNYSSELNVNALELDDSALYLCASGLAGVDTQYFGPGTRLTVL.

The chain joins TRBV10-1 to TRBJ2-7; D is possibly TRBD1 (9 bases). This CDR3 region has 18 residues. V dropped 8 bases and J dropped 6 bases, with 32 bases sitting between them. The germline CDR1 and CDR2 sequences are WNHNN and SYGVQD (reference sequence). The CDR3 coding sequence is TGCGCCAGCGACTTCTACAGGGGGCTCGGGAGGGGGCAGTGCGAGCAGTACTTC. Protein: CASDFYRGLGRGQCEQYF.

V and J are TRBV5-1 and TRBJ2-7, with 12 bases identical to TRBD2. The CDR3 consists of 17 residues. Germline V gene lookup returns CDR1 SGHRS and CDR2 YFSETQ. Trimming at V came to 6 bases and at J to 5 bases, leaving 15 bases not matched to a gene. The DNA of the CDR3 is TGCGCCAGCAATGGGGCTAGCGGGAGGGCCCGATTCCACGAGCAGTACTTC. Protein: CASNGASGRARFHEQYF. The full variable domain, in which reference TRBV5-1 and TRBJ2-7 provide the parts outside the CDR3, is KAGVTQTPRYLIKTRGQQVTLSCSPISGHRSVSWYQQTPGQGLQFLFEYFSETQRNKGNFPGRFSGRQFSNSRSEMNVSTLELGDSALYLCASNGASGRARFHEQYFGPGTRLTVT.

The chain uses TRBV6-6 and TRBJ2-1; tentatively, D is TRBD2 (5 bases). V lost 2 bases to trimming and J lost 10 bases, with 12 bases between them. CDR3 length: 13 amino acids. The germline V gene encodes CDR1 MNHNY and CDR2 SVGAGI (reference sequence). The CDR3 DNA sequence: TGTGCCAGCAGTTACGAGGGAGTCGGGGAGCAGTTCTTC. Encoded protein: CASSYEGVGEQFF.

The sample holds one count of this clone. This sequence joins TRBV6-5 and TRBJ2-7; 9 bases match TRBD2. CDR3 length: 13 amino acids. Germline-derived CDR1 and CDR2 are MNHEY and SVGAGI. The V segment lost 6 bases and the J segment 7 bases; nucleotides outside the gene matches: 7. CDR3 in amino acids: CASRDSGGGEQYF. The CDR3 DNA reads TGTGCCAGCAGAGATAGCGGGGGAGGTGAGCAGTACTTC.

In nucleotides, the CDR3 is TGTGCCAGCAGCCCGGACACCCAAGGATATGGCTACACCTTC. Protein sequence: CASSPDTQGYGYTF. The V call is TRBV5-6, the J call TRBJ1-2, with D maybe TRBD1 (5 bases). The CDR3 consists of 14 residues. Germline lookup yields CDR1 SGHDT and CDR2 YYEEEE. V dropped 4 bases and J dropped 5 bases, with 15 bases sitting between them.

The J gene is TRBJ1-2, the V gene TRBV7-2, with TRBD1 as a possible D gene (5 bases). The V and J ends lost 1 base and 3 bases respectively, with 9 bases between them. The V gene's germline CDR1 is SGHTA and CDR2 FQGNSA. This CDR3 has 14 amino acids. CDR3 region: CASSLGGGDYGYTF. DNA of the CDR3: TGTGCCAGCAGCTTAGGGGGGGGAGACTATGGCTACACCTTC.

This clone was seen once. The rearrangement uses TRBV19 and TRBJ2-2; D gene ambiguous. The V gene lost 4 bases and the J gene lost 3 bases, with 18 bases spanning the gap. CDR3 length: 17 residues. Germline lookup yields CDR1 LNHDA and CDR2 SQIVND (reference sequence). This chain's CDR3 is CASSRQGYLGYTGELFF. Here the CDR3 DNA reads TGTGCCAGTAGTAGACAAGGCTACTTAGGGTACACCGGGGAGCTGTTTTTT.